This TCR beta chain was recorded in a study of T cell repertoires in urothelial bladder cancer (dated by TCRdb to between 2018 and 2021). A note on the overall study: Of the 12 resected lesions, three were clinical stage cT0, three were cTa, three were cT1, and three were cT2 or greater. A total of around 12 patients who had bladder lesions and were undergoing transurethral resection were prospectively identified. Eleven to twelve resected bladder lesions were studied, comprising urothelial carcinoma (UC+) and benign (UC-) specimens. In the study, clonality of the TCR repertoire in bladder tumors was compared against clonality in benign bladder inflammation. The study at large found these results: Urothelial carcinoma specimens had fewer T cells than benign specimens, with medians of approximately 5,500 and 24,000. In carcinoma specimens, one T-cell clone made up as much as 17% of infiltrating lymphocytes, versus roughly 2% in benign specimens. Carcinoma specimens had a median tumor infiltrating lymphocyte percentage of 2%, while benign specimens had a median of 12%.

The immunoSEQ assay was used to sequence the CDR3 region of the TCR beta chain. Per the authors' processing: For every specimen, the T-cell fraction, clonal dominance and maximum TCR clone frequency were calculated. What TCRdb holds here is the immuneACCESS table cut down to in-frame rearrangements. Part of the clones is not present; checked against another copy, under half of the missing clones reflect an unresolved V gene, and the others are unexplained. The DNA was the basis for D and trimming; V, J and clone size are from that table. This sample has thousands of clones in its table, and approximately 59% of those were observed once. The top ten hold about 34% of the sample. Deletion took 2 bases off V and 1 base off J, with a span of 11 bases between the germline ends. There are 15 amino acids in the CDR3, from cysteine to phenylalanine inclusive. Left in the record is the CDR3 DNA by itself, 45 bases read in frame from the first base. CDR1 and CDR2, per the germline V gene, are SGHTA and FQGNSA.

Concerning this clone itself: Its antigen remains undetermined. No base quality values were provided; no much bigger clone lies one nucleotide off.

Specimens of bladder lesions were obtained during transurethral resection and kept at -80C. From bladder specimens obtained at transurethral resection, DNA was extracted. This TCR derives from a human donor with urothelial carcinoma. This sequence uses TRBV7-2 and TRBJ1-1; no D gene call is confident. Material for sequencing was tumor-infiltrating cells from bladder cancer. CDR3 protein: CASSLMRHKNTEAFF. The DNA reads TGTGCCAGCAGCTTAATGAGACACAAGAACACTGAAGCTTTCTTT.